The TCR beta chain under discussion was sequenced for a study of blood T cell repertoires in COVID-19. Study overall: In each case, the material was cDNA or gDNA derived from T cells, B-cell-depleted T cells, or PBMCs.

The CDR3 runs 14 residues. V gave up 6 bases and J gave up 6 bases, with 17 bases separating them. Germline assignment: CDR1 MDHEN and CDR2 SYDVKM. This table comes from immunoSEQ multiplex PCR, and its TCRdb copy is limited to in-frame clones, with some not included. The sample has approximately 70,000 clones; approximately 84% are singletons. The sequenced sample was peripheral blood. This clonotype was sampled from a man in his 70s with active or convalescent COVID-19. V is TRBV28 and J is TRBJ1-1; a weak D match, TRBD1 (6 bases). The CDR3 coding sequence is TGTGCCAGCAGCCAAGCAGCAGGGGCGGCTGAAGCTTTCTTT. It translates to CASSQAAGAAEAFF.